Listed below are T cell receptor beta chains from one sample, sequenced in a study of cytotoxic CD8 clonotypes in ibrutinib-treated CLL. Profiling relied on immunoSEQ multiplex PCR, and the TCRdb table lists in-frame clones only, not all of them. The table shows approximately 120,000 clones, with 50% to 65% occurring only once. This specimen was PBMCs, taken after 24 months of ibrutinib treatment. Every receptor here comes from a human donor with chronic lymphocytic leukemia. CDR3s include the opening cysteine and the closing phenylalanine or tryptophan. The order of the fields is D gene, clone size, J gene, V gene, CDR3 DNA, CDR3 protein. D genes are given only for firm matches. Where a row states a size, it is once, few, many or the class of an expanded clone; other rows omit it.

TRBD2 | - | TRBJ2-3 | TRBV5-1 | TGCGCCAGCAGCTTGGAGCCCCTAGCGGCGAGCACAGATACGCAGTATTTT | CASSLEPLAASTDTQYF
TRBD1 | - | TRBJ1-1 | TRBV2 | TGTGCCAGCAGTGAAGCCCGACAGGGATGGGGAACCACTGAAGCTTTCTTT | CASSEARQGWGTTEAFF
TRBD1 | - | TRBJ2-7 | TRBV7-2 | TGTGCCAGCAGCTCGGGACAGCTCGAGCAGTACTTC | CASSSGQLEQYF
- | - | TRBJ1-1 | TRBV29-1 | TGCAGCGTTCCTGAGACAGCCAGGGGCACTGAAGCTTTCTTT | CSVPETARGTEAFF
TRBD1 | - | TRBJ1-2 | TRBV29-1 | TGCAGCGTTCGGACAGGCTTTAACTATGGCTACACCTTC | CSVRTGFNYGYTF
- | - | TRBJ1-3 | TRBV6-5 | TGTGCCAGCAGGGGTTGGGGGGCTGGAAACACCATATATTTT | CASRGWGAGNTIYF
- | - | TRBJ2-2 | TRBV30 | TGTGCCTGGAGCTTCGGGGGGCGAAGGGAGCTGTTTTTT | CAWSFGGRRELFF
- | - | TRBJ1-2 | TRBV4-2 | TGTGCCAGCAGCCTATCCGCGACAGAGAACTATGGCTACACCTTC | CASSLSATENYGYTF
- | - | TRBJ1-5 | TRBV4-2 | TGTGCCAGCAGCCAGGACGGGTCGGTCGGTCAGCCCCAGCATTTT | CASSQDGSVGQPQHF
TRBD2 | few | TRBJ2-2 | TRBV7-2 | TGTGCCAGCAGCCCTCGGACTAGGTCCGGGGAGCTGTTTTTT | CASSPRTRSGELFF
- | - | TRBJ1-1 | TRBV25-1 | TGTGCCAGCAGTCACGGGGGGGTAGGGAGTACTGAAGCTTTCTTT | CASSHGGVGSTEAFF
- | few | TRBJ1-2 | TRBV19 | TGTGCCAGTAGTATAGTACTGGGGAAGGGGTATGGCTACACCTTC | CASSIVLGKGYGYTF
- | few | TRBJ1-6 | TRBV18 | TGTGCCAGCTCACTATCAGAGAATTCACCCCTCCACTTT | CASSLSENSPLHF
- | once | TRBJ2-1 | TRBV6-6 | TGTGCCAGCAGACAGGGTTACAATGAGCAGTTCTTC | CASRQGYNEQFF
- | - | TRBJ2-5 | TRBV27 | TGTGCCAACCGCCCGGCCCCAGGACAAGAGACCCAGTACTTC | CANRPAPGQETQYF
TRBD1 | - | TRBJ1-1 | TRBV7-2 | TGTGCCAGCAGCCCACCGACAGGGCGGGTTCTTACTGAAGCTTTCTTT | CASSPPTGRVLTEAFF
TRBD1 | - | TRBJ1-2 | TRBV16 | TGTGCCAGCAGCCAAGGACAGGGGATCTACTATGGCTACACCTTC | CASSQGQGIYYGYTF
- | few | TRBJ2-3 | TRBV7-9 | TGTGCCAGCAGCTTAGCGATAGGGGATGGGATCACAGATACGCAGTATTTT | CASSLAIGDGITDTQYF
TRBD1 | few | TRBJ2-7 | TRBV7-3 | TGTGCCAGCAGCAAGGACAGGGACGAGCAGTACTTC | CASSKDRDEQYF
- | - | TRBJ1-5 | TRBV6-1 | TGTGCCAGCAGTGCATATCAGGGATCCAATCAGCCCCAGCATTTT | CASSAYQGSNQPQHF
- | few | TRBJ1-2 | TRBV18 | TGTGCCAGCTCACCACAATCGGAAGGTACTGGCTACACCTTC | CASSPQSEGTGYTF
- | - | TRBJ2-1 | TRBV25-1 | TGTGCCACTACAGGCCTTGGGCCCTACAATGAGCAGTTCTTC | CATTGLGPYNEQFF
TRBD1 | - | TRBJ1-5 | TRBV6-1 | TGTGCCAGCCGTCGGGACAGGGGAAGTCAGCCCCAGCATTTT | CASRRDRGSQPQHF
- | - | TRBJ2-5 | TRBV7-9 | TGTGCCAGCAGCTCCCAGTACCAAGAGACCCAGTACTTC | CASSSQYQETQYF